What follows describes a single T cell receptor (beta chain). The antigen remains unidentified. The sample belongs to a study of cytotoxic CD8 clonotypes in ibrutinib-treated CLL. Study findings and constraints: Contraction or stability on treatment was seen for public clonotypes, which were uncommon. Starting clonality was above that of age-matched healthy donors and tracked circulating CD8+ T-cell counts.

Data came from immunoSEQ multiplex PCR; TCRdb stores just in-frame clones and leaves some out. Here the sample spans more than 200,000 clones, 60% to 75% being singletons. CDR3 length: 14 residues. Trimming removed 11 bases at V and 7 bases at J, with 20 bases between. CDR1 is SNHLY and CDR2 is FYNNEI in the germline V gene. The receptor was isolated from a human donor with chronic lymphocytic leukemia. The starting material was PBMCs, obtained after 24 months of ibrutinib treatment. The V and J genes are TRBV2 and TRBJ1-4; D gene uncertain. In nucleotides, the CDR3 is TGTGCCGTCCGAGCCCCGTTGATCGGTGAAAAACTGTTTTTT. Its protein product is CAVRAPLIGEKLFF.